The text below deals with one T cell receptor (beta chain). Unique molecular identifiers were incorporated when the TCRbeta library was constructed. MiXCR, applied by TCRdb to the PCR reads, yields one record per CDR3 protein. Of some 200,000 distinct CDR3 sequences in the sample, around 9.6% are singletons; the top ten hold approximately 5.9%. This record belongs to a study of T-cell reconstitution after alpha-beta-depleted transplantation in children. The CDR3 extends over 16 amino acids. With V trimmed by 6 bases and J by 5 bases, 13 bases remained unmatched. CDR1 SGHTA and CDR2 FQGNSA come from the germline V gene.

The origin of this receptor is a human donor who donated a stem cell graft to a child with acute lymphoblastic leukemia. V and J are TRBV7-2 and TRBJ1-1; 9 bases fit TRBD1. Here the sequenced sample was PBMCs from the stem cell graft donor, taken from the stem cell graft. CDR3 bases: TGTGCCAGCAGAACGGAGCCGGGACAGGGAGATACTGAAGCTTTCTTT. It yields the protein CASRTEPGQGDTEAFF.